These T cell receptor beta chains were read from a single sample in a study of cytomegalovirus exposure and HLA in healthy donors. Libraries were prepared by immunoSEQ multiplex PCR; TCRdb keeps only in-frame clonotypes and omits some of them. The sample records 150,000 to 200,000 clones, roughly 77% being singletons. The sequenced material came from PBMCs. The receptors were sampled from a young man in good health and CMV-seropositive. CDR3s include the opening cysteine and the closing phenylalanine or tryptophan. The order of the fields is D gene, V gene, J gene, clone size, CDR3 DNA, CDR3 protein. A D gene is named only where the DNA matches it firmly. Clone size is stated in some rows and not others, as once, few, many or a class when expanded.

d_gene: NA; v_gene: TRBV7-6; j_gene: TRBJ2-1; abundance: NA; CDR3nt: TGTGCCAGCAGCGCCGTAGCGGAAAGCTCCTACAATGAGCAGTTCTTC; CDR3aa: CASSAVAESSYNEQFF
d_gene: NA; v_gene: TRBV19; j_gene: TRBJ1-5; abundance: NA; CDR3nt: TGTGCCAGTAGCCCACGCGCGAGTCAGCCCCAGCATTTT; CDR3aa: CASSPRASQPQHF
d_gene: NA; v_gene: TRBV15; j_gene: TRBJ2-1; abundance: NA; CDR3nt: TGTGCCACCAGCAGAGTGGGAAAAGGGAGGGGGTACAATGAGCAGTTCTTC; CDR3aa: CATSRVGKGRGYNEQFF
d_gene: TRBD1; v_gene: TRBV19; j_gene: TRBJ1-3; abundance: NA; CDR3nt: TGTGCCAGTAGCCAGACAGGGAGGCCGGGTGGAAACACCATATATTTT; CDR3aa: CASSQTGRPGGNTIYF
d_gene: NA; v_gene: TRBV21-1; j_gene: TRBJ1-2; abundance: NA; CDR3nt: TGTGCCAGCAGCCCGTGGACAGGGCTTTATGGCTACACCTTC; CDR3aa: CASSPWTGLYGYTF
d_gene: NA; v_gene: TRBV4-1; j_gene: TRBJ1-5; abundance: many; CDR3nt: TGCGCCAGCAGCCAGTCGGACATGGGATTCGGCAATCAGCCCCAGCATTTT; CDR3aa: CASSQSDMGFGNQPQHF
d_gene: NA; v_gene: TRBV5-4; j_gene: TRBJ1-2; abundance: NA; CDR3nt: TGTGCCAGCAGCTTAGGGGAGGCCTATGGCTACACCTTC; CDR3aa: CASSLGEAYGYTF
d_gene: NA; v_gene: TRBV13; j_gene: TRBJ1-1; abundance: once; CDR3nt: TGTGCCAGCAGCCCCCGGGACATTCCCGCTGAAGCTTTCTTT; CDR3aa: CASSPRDIPAEAFF
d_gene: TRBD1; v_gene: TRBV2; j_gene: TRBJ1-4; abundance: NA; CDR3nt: TGTGCCAGCAGTTCCGACAGGGAGAATGAAAAACTGTTTTTT; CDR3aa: CASSSDRENEKLFF
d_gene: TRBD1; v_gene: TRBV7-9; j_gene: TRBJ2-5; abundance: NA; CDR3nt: TGTGCCAGCAGCCCCCCCGGGACAGGGGGGGAGACCCAGTACTTC; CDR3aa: CASSPPGTGGETQYF